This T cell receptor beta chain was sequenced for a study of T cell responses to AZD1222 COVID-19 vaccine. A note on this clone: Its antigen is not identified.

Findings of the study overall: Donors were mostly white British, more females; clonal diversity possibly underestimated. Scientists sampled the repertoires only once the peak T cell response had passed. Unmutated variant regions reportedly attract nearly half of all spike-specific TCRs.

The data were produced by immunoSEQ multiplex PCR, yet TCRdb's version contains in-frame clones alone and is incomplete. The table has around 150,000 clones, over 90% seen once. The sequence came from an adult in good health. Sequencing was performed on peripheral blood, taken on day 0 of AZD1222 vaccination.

The CDR3 sequence is CASSLDRGTTYEQYF. CDR3 in DNA: TGTGCCAGCAGCTTAGATCGGGGGACTACCTACGAGCAGTACTTC. V gene TRBV7-9 combines with J gene TRBJ2-7; 7 bases match TRBD2. Looked up from germline, CDR1 is SEHNR and CDR2 is FQNEAQ (reference sequence). The CDR3 has 15 amino acids. J was trimmed by 2 bases and V by 1 base; bases with no gene match: 5. Full variable domain (missing parts from reference TRBV7-9 and TRBJ2-7): DTGVSQNPRHKITKRGQNVTFRCDPISEHNRLYWYRQTLGQGPEFLTYFQNEAQLEKSRLLSDRFSAERPKGSFSTLEIQRTEQGDSAMYLCASSLDRGTTYEQYFGPGTRLTVT.